Below, 28 T cell receptor beta chains from the same sample are listed, as sequenced in a study of blood T cells in healthy people across ages. Primed by a sample-barcoded 5' primer and a J-beta primer mix, a second PCR proceeded for about 7 to 11 cycles. One entry per CDR3 protein results from TCRdb running MiXCR on the 5' RACE reads. The sample lists 1.5 million to 2 million distinct CDR3 sequences; roughly 52% were seen once. Sequenced: blood. All receptors derive from a woman aged 35 to 49 in good health.

V gene TRBV7-2 combines with J gene TRBJ1-2, with a possible D match to TRBD1 (6 bases). Trimming stripped 5 bases from V and 1 base from J, with 17 bases between. The CDR3 length is 16 residues. Per the germline V gene, CDR1 is SGHTA and CDR2 is FQGNSA. CDR3 sequence reads: CASSLAVGASNYGYTF. In nucleotides, the CDR3 is TGTGCCAGCAGCCTCGCCGTGGGGGCAAGTAACTATGGCTACACCTTC.

This rearrangement joins TRBV7-9 to TRBJ2-1, with D perhaps being TRBD1 or TRBD2 (5 bases each). From germline, CDR1 is SEHNR and CDR2 FQNEAQ (reference sequence). V was trimmed by 8 bases and J by 6 bases, leaving 14 bases between them. The CDR3 length is 13 residues. CDR3 protein: CASPGPITNEQFF. CDR3 in DNA: TGTGCCAGCCCGGGACCCATAACCAATGAGCAGTTCTTC.

The J gene is TRBJ2-7, the V gene TRBV5-5; D assignment may be TRBD1 or TRBD2 (6 bases each). The V and J ends lost 0 bases and 0 bases respectively, with 13 bases between them. The CDR3 extends over 16 amino acids. From germline, CDR1 is SGHKS and CDR2 YYEKEE (reference sequence). CDR3 nucleotide sequence: TGTGCCAGCAGCTTGGAGGGGGGACGTAGCTCCTACGAGCAGTACTTC. Its translation: CASSLEGGRSSYEQYF.

This sequence joins TRBV7-2 and TRBJ2-3; 9 bases align to TRBD2. The CDR3 consists of 15 residues. Looked up from germline, CDR1 is SGHTA and CDR2 is FQGNSA. With V trimmed by 5 bases and J by 4 bases, 7 bases remained unmatched. The CDR3 region is CASSPRAGGADTQYF. As DNA, the CDR3 is TGTGCCAGCAGCCCCAGAGCGGGGGGAGCAGATACGCAGTATTTT.

J is TRBJ2-1 and V is TRBV6-6, with 8 bases fitting TRBD1. With V trimmed by 5 bases and J by 7 bases, 7 bases remained unmatched. This CDR3 comprises 14 residues. Germline V gene data show CDR1 as MNHNY and CDR2 as SVGAGI (reference sequence). Written as DNA, the CDR3 is TGTGCCAGCAGTCAGGGGGCTAGGTCTAATGAGCAGTTCTTC. It yields the protein CASSQGARSNEQFF.

The V call is TRBV5-1, the J call TRBJ1-2; possibly TRBD1 for D (5 bases). The germline V and J ends were trimmed by 0 bases and 4 bases, with 10 bases remaining between them. Germline V CDR1 and CDR2: SGHRS, YFSETQ. The CDR3 consists of 14 residues. The CDR3 loop reads CASSLGQTIYGYTF. The CDR3 DNA follows: TGCGCCAGCAGCTTGGGACAGACTATCTATGGCTACACCTTC. Full variable domain (rest looked up from reference TRBV5-1 and TRBJ1-2): KAGVTQTPRYLIKTRGQQVTLSCSPISGHRSVSWYQQTPGQGLQFLFEYFSETQRNKGNFPGRFSGRQFSNSRSEMNVSTLELGDSALYLCASSLGQTIYGYTFGSGTRLTVV.

Only a few counts were recorded for this clonotype. The gene calls are TRBV29-1 and TRBJ2-7; no firm D call. This CDR3 region has 12 residues. From germline, CDR1 is SQVTM and CDR2 ANQGSEA. The V end lost 4 bases, the J end lost 6 bases, and 13 bases lay between the germline ends. The CDR3 spells CSVGGQWGEQYF. The CDR3 region has the DNA TGCAGCGTTGGGGGTCAGTGGGGCGAGCAGTACTTC.

The chain combines TRBV27 with TRBJ2-1; 7 nucleotides match TRBD1. Gene TRBJ2-7 matches the end of the DNA better, so the J call may be wrong. The germline gives CDR1 MNHEY, CDR2 SMNVEV (reference sequence). The CDR3 is 15 amino acids. CDR3 region: CASSLKRGGYNEQYF. In nucleotides, the CDR3 is TGTGCCAGCAGTTTGAAGCGAGGGGGCTACAATGAGCAGTACTTC.

This clonotype was detected once. J is TRBJ2-3 and V is TRBV7-9, with D perhaps TRBD2 (7 bases). This CDR3 comprises 17 residues. Trimming removed 2 bases from V and 2 bases from J, with 17 bases in between. Looked up from germline, CDR1 is SEHNR and CDR2 is FQNEAQ (reference sequence). The CDR3 here is CASSLPLGGAATDTQYF. CDR3 in DNA: TGTGCCAGCAGCTTACCTTTGGGGGGGGCGGCCACAGATACGCAGTATTTT.

In this sample, this clonotype turned up a few times. J is TRBJ2-7 and V is TRBV25-1, with D possibly being TRBD2 (6 bases). Germline V CDR1 and CDR2: MGHDK, SYGVNS. CDR3 length: 14 residues. V dropped 9 bases and J dropped 0 bases, with 15 bases sitting between them. The chain's CDR3 is CASRAVGGSYEQYF. CDR3 DNA: TGTGCCAGTCGAGCTGTGGGGGGCTCCTACGAGCAGTACTTC.

The rearrangement joins TRBV24-1 to TRBJ2-1; 9 nucleotides match TRBD1. The V and J ends lost 0 bases and 8 bases, in that order; junction bases with no gene match: 7. The CDR3 sequence is 16 residues long. Germline V CDR1 and CDR2: KGHDR, SFDVKD. In DNA, the CDR3 is TGTGCCACCAGTGATTTGCTTGACAGGGGGGGCTATGAGCAGTTCTTC. This gives the protein CATSDLLDRGGYEQFF.

The CDR3 loop reads CASSEGRLTSYEQYF. For the CDR3, the DNA is TGTGCCAGCAGTGAAGGTAGGCTGACCTCCTACGAGCAGTACTTC. The chain employs TRBV6-1 and TRBJ2-7; no clear D gene. Trimming took 1 base from V and 0 from J, leaving 10 bases between them. The germline CDR1 and CDR2 sequences are MNHNS and SASEGT. CDR3 length equals 15 residues.

The V gene is TRBV6-5, the J gene TRBJ1-2, with D uncertain. Looked up from germline, CDR1 is MNHEY and CDR2 is SVGAGI. The CDR3 is 16 residues long. V shed 0 bases and J shed 2 bases, with 13 bases lying between them. Written as DNA, the CDR3 is TGTGCCAGCAGTTACTCGCTCGTGGGCCAGAACTATGGCTACACCTTC. Residues: CASSYSLVGQNYGYTF.

This clonotype showed up many times. This chain links TRBV7-9 with TRBJ2-7; D is unclear. The germline gives CDR1 SEHNR, CDR2 FQNEAQ (reference sequence). The ends were cut back, 6 bases at V and 0 bases at J, with 9 bases in the middle. This CDR3 has 13 residues. The CDR3 DNA sequence: TGTGCCAGCAGTCCAAGGATCTCCTACGAGCAGTACTTC. This translates into CASSPRISYEQYF.

This chain links TRBV20-1 with TRBJ2-1, with TRBD2 matching 8 bases. The germline V gene encodes CDR1 DFQATT and CDR2 SNEGSKA (reference sequence). This CDR3 spans 15 amino acids. V lost 0 bases and J lost 7; bases outside the gene matches: 8. CDR3 in DNA: TGCAGTGCTAGAGATTATGGTAGCGGGAAAAATGAGCAGTTCTTC. Its translation: CSARDYGSGKNEQFF.

This clonotype showed up just a few times. The rearrangement links TRBV4-3 to TRBJ2-5; the D is unclear. Trimming took off 0 bases at V and 1 base at J, with 12 bases between the two ends. The CDR3 is 16 residues long. Germline CDR1 LGHNA, CDR2 YSLEER. CDR3 sequence reads: CASSQDIAGGQETQYF. Written as DNA, the CDR3 is TGCGCCAGCAGCCAAGATATAGCCGGCGGCCAAGAGACCCAGTACTTC.

The V gene is TRBV20-1, the J gene TRBJ2-7; D tentatively fits TRBD1 or TRBD2 (5 bases each). Germline CDR1 DFQATT, CDR2 SNEGSKA (reference sequence). The CDR3 covers 12 residues. Trimming removed 6 bases from V and 3 bases from J, with 12 bases in between. The CDR3: CSAEWGNYEQYF. In DNA form, the CDR3 reads TGCAGTGCAGAGTGGGGGAACTACGAGCAGTACTTC.

This clonotype was seen only once. The V and J genes are TRBV7-3 and TRBJ2-7; D remains ambiguous. The CDR3 runs 13 residues. Per the germline V gene, CDR1 is SGHTA and CDR2 is FQGTGA. Trimming pared 6 bases from V and 1 base from J, leaving 10 bases between. The CDR3 protein is CASSPGCSYEQYF. The CDR3 region has the DNA TGTGCCAGCAGTCCAGGATGTTCCTACGAGCAGTACTTC.

The chain combines TRBV6-2 or TRBV6-3 with TRBJ1-5; TRBD1 agrees at 9 bases. Looked up from germline, CDR1 is MNHEY and CDR2 is SVGEGT. Trimming cost V 4 bases and J 2 bases; bases outside gene matches: 3. This CDR3 spans 15 amino acids. CDR3 loop: CASSSDRGRNQPQHF. CDR3 DNA: TGTGCCAGCAGTTCGGACAGGGGTCGCAATCAGCCCCAGCATTTT.

The rearrangement links TRBV7-8 to TRBJ2-7, with D perhaps matching TRBD1 (6 bases). V lost 5 bases, J lost 5 bases, and 13 bases lay in between. The CDR3 extends over 13 amino acids. Germline V gene sequence: CDR1 SGHVS, CDR2 FQNEAQ. CDR3 sequence reads: CASSLTGFHEQYF. CDR3 DNA: TGTGCCAGCAGCCTAACAGGGTTCCACGAGCAGTACTTC. Based on the CDR3 plus reference TRBV7-8 and TRBJ2-7, the full variable domain is GAGVSQSPRYKVAKRGQDVALRCDPISGHVSLFWYQQALGQGPEFLTYFQNEAQLDKSGLPSDRFFAERPEGSVSTLKIQRTQQEDSAVYLCASSLTGFHEQYFGPGTRLTVT.

J is TRBJ2-7 and V is TRBV12-3 or TRBV12-4, with no clear D. Trimming pared 5 bases from V and 3 bases from J, leaving 8 bases between. The CDR3 contains 12 residues. The CDR3 reads CASSPPFYEQYF. CDR3 coding DNA: TGTGCCAGCAGTCCCCCCTTCTACGAGCAGTACTTC.

The chain combines TRBV6-1 with TRBJ1-6; 7 bases fit TRBD1. CDR3 length: 18 amino acids. Germline V gives CDR1 MNHNS, CDR2 SASEGT. Trimming removed 6 bases from V and 6 bases from J; junction bases left unmatched: 17. The CDR3 here is CASSPHGRQGVGNSPLHF. The CDR3, as DNA: TGTGCCAGCAGCCCCCACGGGCGACAGGGAGTGGGTAATTCACCCCTCCACTTT.

This chain links TRBV20-1 with TRBJ2-5; a weak D match, TRBD1 (6 bases). Per the germline V gene, CDR1 is DFQATT and CDR2 is SNEGSKA (reference sequence). The V end lost 1 base, the J end lost 2 bases, and 11 bases lay between the germline ends. The CDR3 covers 14 residues. This chain's CDR3 is CSARGTGYQETQYF. CDR3 nucleotides: TGCAGTGCTAGAGGTACAGGGTATCAAGAGACCCAGTACTTC.

This clonotype turned up a few times. The chain couples TRBV4-2 to TRBJ2-1; 7 nucleotides agree with TRBD2. In germline, CDR1 is LGHNA, CDR2 YNFKEQ. V was pared by 5 bases and J by 3 bases, with 4 bases of the junction left unmatched. The CDR3 runs 14 residues. CDR3 nucleotide sequence: TGTGCCAGCAGCAACAGCGGGGACTACAATGAGCAGTTCTTC. Its translation is CASSNSGDYNEQFF.

The V call is TRBV29-1, the J call TRBJ2-1; possible D gene TRBD1, 7 bases. Trimming stripped 3 bases from V and 2 bases from J, with 11 bases between. The CDR3 loop spans 14 amino acids. In germline, CDR1 is SQVTM, CDR2 ANQGSEA. In DNA form, the CDR3 reads TGCAGCGTTGACAGGGGGGTCGCCTACAATGAGCAGTTCTTC. It yields the protein CSVDRGVAYNEQFF.

The table lists this clonotype with a count of one. This sequence joins TRBV29-1 and TRBJ2-1; D is unresolved. Germline CDR1 is SQVTM and CDR2 is ANQGSEA. This CDR3 comprises 10 residues. Trimming stripped 3 bases from V and 15 bases from J, with 12 bases between. In nucleotides, the CDR3 is TGCAGCGTTGATTATGGCCCATCGTTCTTC. Translated, it gives CSVDYGPSFF.

The rearrangement links TRBV4-3 to TRBJ1-5; TRBD1 is a possible D gene (5 bases). Trimming shortened V by 0 bases and J by 5 bases, and 11 bases separated the two germline ends. This CDR3 is 15 amino acids long. Germline CDR1 is LGHNA and CDR2 is YSLEER. CDR3 nucleotide sequence: TGCGCCAGCAGCCAAGATCGGGGCGCACATCAGCCCCAGCATTTT. It yields the protein CASSQDRGAHQPQHF.

The J gene is TRBJ1-1, the V gene TRBV6-2 or TRBV6-3, with D unresolved. Per germline, CDR1 MNHEY and CDR2 SVGEGT. The CDR3 loop spans 12 amino acids. Trimming left V 7 bases short and J 5 bases short, with 11 bases between. The CDR3 region has the DNA TGTGCCAGCACCGACGAATTGACTGAAGCTTTCTTT. This encodes CASTDELTEAFF.